The clone carrying this TCR beta chain was detected many times. The sample originates from a study of T cells in Graves' hyperthyroidism and ophthalmopathy. About the research overall: Any treatment followed the collection of peripheral blood at initial diagnosis.

Amplification of TCR beta CDR3 regions used RNA as the template. An initial round of RT-PCR targeting the TCR CDR3 relied on the HTBI primer set. TCRdb re-analysed the multiplex PCR reads in MiXCR, keeping a single row per CDR3 protein. The data contain about 700,000 distinct CDR3 sequences, 14% of them singletons. The CDR3 loop spans 13 amino acids. The V end lost 4 bases, the J end lost 7 bases, and 13 bases lay between the germline ends. From germline, CDR1 is GTSNPN and CDR2 SVGIG (reference sequence). Criteria for exclusion of patients were uncontrolled infection, other autoimmune disease, pregnancy or lactation.

The TCR comes from a woman between 18 and 30 years old with Graves' hyperthyroidism. The V and J genes are TRBV30 and TRBJ2-2; TRBD1 might be the D (6 bases). The sequenced sample was blood. The CDR3 DNA follows: TGTGCCTGGACCAAGAGGACAGACGGGGAGCTGTTTTTT. Encoded protein: CAWTKRTDGELFF.